The 13 T cell receptor beta chains below all came from one sample that was sequenced in a study of cytomegalovirus exposure and HLA in healthy donors. A multiplex PCR was run with 60 Vbeta primers and 13 Jbeta primers. Assay: immunoSEQ multiplex PCR; the TCRdb copy retains only in-frame clones and omits some. Its table lists 50,000 or so clones. Sequences were obtained from PBMCs. Receptors were obtained from a woman between 40 and 55 years old in good health and CMV-seronegative.

The V call is TRBV5-4, the J call TRBJ1-2; no clear D gene. Germline loops: CDR1 SGHNT, CDR2 YYREEE (reference sequence). The CDR3 spans 13 residues. V lost 0 bases and J 8 bases, leaving 11 bases between the germline ends. CDR3 protein: CASSLAGGYGYTF. CDR3 in DNA: TGTGCCAGCAGCTTGGCGGGTGGGTACGGCTACACCTTC. The full variable domain, with the rest looked up from reference TRBV5-4 and TRBJ1-2, is ETGVTQSPTHLIKTRGQQVTLRCSSQSGHNTVSWYQQALGQGPQFIFQYYREEENGRGNFPPRFSGLQFPNYSSELNVNALELDDSALYLCASSLAGGYGYTFGSGTRLTVV.

CDR3 DNA sequence: TGTGCCTGGAGTGGGGGGCTTAAGGGCCTTGGGCGAAAAGCTTTCTTT. It encodes CAWSGGLKGLGRKAFF. The V and J genes are TRBV30 and TRBJ1-1; maybe TRBD1 (6 bases). The V and J ends lost 1 base and 9 bases respectively, with 24 bases between them. The germline CDR1 and CDR2 sequences are GTSNPN and SVGIG (reference sequence). This CDR3 region has 16 residues.

The V and J genes are TRBV9 and TRBJ2-7; TRBD2 agrees at 11 bases. The trim removed 2 bases at V and 4 bases at J, leaving 5 bases unmatched. Germline loops: CDR1 SGDLS, CDR2 YYNGEE. The CDR3 contains 15 residues. CDR3: CASSVELAGAYEQYF. DNA of the CDR3: TGTGCCAGCAGCGTCGAACTAGCGGGAGCGTACGAGCAGTACTTC.

A word on this clone: The same CDR3 arises from other DNA sequences in this sample as well. This chain links TRBV6-5 with TRBJ1-6, with 11 bases identical to TRBD1. From germline, CDR1 is MNHEY and CDR2 SVGAGI. The CDR3 length is 16 residues. With V trimmed by 0 bases and J by 9 bases, 4 bases remained unmatched. CDR3: CASSYSGTGGTSPLHF. In DNA, the CDR3 is TGTGCCAGCAGTTACTCCGGGACAGGGGGGACTTCACCCCTCCACTTT.

The V gene is TRBV19, the J gene TRBJ2-1, with a weak D call TRBD1 (5 bases). CDR3 length: 12 amino acids. Per germline, CDR1 LNHDA and CDR2 SQIVND (reference sequence). Trimming stripped 5 bases from V and 6 bases from J, with 8 bases between. DNA for the CDR3: TGTGCCAGTAGTCGACAGACCAATGAGCAGTTCTTC. Its translation is CASSRQTNEQFF.

The rearrangement links TRBV27 to TRBJ2-3; no firm D call. The germline V gene has CDR1 MNHEY and CDR2 SMNVEV (reference sequence). Trimming left V 6 bases short and J 0 bases short, with 10 bases between. The CDR3 loop spans 14 amino acids. The CDR3 DNA follows: TGTGCCAGCAGCGGGTCAACTAGCACAGATACGCAGTATTTT. Translated: CASSGSTSTDTQYF.

The chain has TRBV5-1 and TRBJ1-2; 9 nucleotides agree with TRBD1. V lost 3 bases, J lost 4 bases, and 4 bases stayed unmatched. The CDR3 spans 14 residues. Germline V CDR1 and CDR2: SGHRS, YFSETQ. CDR3 amino acids: CASSSGTGPYGYTF. The CDR3 DNA sequence: TGCGCCAGCAGCTCCGGGACAGGGCCCTATGGCTACACCTTC.

As to this clone: Within the sample, other DNA sequences also encode this same CDR3. This chain uses TRBV19 with TRBJ1-5, with 8 bases matching TRBD1. This CDR3 comprises 14 residues. With 8 bases clipped from V and 4 bases from J, the junction kept 7 bases outside the gene matches. Germline CDR1 LNHDA, CDR2 SQIVND (reference sequence). The CDR3 bases are TGTGCCAGTTCCGGGACAGGTATGAATCAGCCCCAGCATTTT. Translated, it gives CASSGTGMNQPQHF.

V and J are TRBV6-5 and TRBJ1-1; D not resolved. The CDR3 spans 16 residues. Germline lookup yields CDR1 MNHEY and CDR2 SVGAGI. Trimming shortened V by 4 bases and J by 1 base, and 16 bases separated the two germline ends. CDR3: CASSSPTGMKNTEAFF. CDR3 bases: TGTGCCAGCAGTTCGCCGACGGGAATGAAGAACACTGAAGCTTTCTTT.

The chain carries TRBV4-2 and TRBJ1-1; TRBD1 agrees at 8 bases. V dropped 4 bases and J dropped 4; count of bases not matched to a gene: 2. The CDR3 is 13 amino acids. Germline CDR1 LGHNA, CDR2 YNFKEQ. CDR3 amino acids: CASSPQGGTEAFF. DNA for the CDR3: TGTGCCAGCAGCCCACAGGGGGGCACTGAAGCTTTCTTT.

This sequence joins TRBV28 and TRBJ2-2; the D is unclear. This CDR3 has 13 residues. Trimming took off 5 bases at V and 5 bases at J, with 9 bases between the two ends. Germline V gene data show CDR1 as MDHEN and CDR2 as SYDVKM. The CDR3 is CASSLYRTGELFF. DNA of the CDR3: TGTGCCAGCAGTCTGTACAGAACCGGGGAGCTGTTTTTT.

The chain links TRBV5-1 to TRBJ1-2, with D possibly matching TRBD1 (5 bases). The CDR3 is made up of 14 amino acids. V lost 0 bases to trimming and J lost 4 bases, with 10 bases between them. Germline lookup yields CDR1 SGHRS and CDR2 YFSETQ. CDR3: CASSLDTGAYGYTF. CDR3 bases: TGCGCCAGCAGCTTGGATACAGGCGCCTATGGCTACACCTTC.

The J gene is TRBJ2-2, the V gene TRBV9, with TRBD1 identical over 7 bases. Trimming at V came to 1 base and at J to 6 bases, leaving 15 bases not matched to a gene. This CDR3 comprises 18 residues. Germline CDR1 reads SGDLS; CDR2 reads YYNGEE. CDR3 residues: CASSVRDSWAQVPGELFF. In nucleotides, the CDR3 is TGTGCCAGCAGCGTAAGGGACAGTTGGGCACAGGTCCCCGGGGAGCTGTTTTTT.